The present entry profiles one T cell receptor (beta chain) with its context. Its antigen is undetermined. V dropped 1 base and J dropped 0; count of bases not matched to a gene: 5. Germline V gene sequence: CDR1 MGHRA, CDR2 YSYEKL. The CDR3 loop spans 17 amino acids. This sample stems from a study of cytomegalovirus exposure and HLA in healthy donors. Study-wide findings and caveats: Investigators reported 150 to 200 TCR beta chains as tied to cytomegalovirus. In vitro assays verified that three CMV-associated chains recognized CMV antigens specifically. Reportedly, cytomegalovirus status was diagnosed with high sensitivity and specificity. Rarity held for most TCR sequences, but there were some public TCRs that occurred in many donors.

Measured with immunoSEQ multiplex PCR; TCRdb has only the in-frame clones, and not every one. The sample lists nearly 200,000 clones; roughly 82% were seen once. This TCR derives from a woman aged 30 to 39 in good health and CMV-seropositive. This chain uses TRBV4-1 with TRBJ2-2; TRBD2 agrees at 7 bases. The material sequenced was PBMCs. The CDR3 protein is CASSQGGGLSNTGELFF. The CDR3 DNA reads as TGCGCCAGCAGCCAAGGGGGGGGTCTGTCGAACACCGGGGAGCTGTTTTTT.